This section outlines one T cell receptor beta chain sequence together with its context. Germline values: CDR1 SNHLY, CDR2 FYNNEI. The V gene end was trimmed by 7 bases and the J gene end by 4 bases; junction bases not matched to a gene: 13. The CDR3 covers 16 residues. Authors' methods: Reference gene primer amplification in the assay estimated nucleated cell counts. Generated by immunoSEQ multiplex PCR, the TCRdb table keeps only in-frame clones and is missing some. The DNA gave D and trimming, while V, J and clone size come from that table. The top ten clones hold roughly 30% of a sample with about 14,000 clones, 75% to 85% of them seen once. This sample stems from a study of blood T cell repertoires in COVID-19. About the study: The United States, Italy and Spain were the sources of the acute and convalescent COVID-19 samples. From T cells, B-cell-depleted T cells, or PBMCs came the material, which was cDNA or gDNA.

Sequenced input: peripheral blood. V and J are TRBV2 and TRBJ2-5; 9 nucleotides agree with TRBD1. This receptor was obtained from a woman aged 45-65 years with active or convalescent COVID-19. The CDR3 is CASIWGRDRAGETQYF. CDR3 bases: TGTGCCAGCATATGGGGGCGGGACAGGGCCGGAGAGACCCAGTACTTC. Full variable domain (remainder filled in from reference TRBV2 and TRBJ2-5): EPEVTQTPSHQVTQMGQEVILRCVPISNHLYFYWYRQILGQKVEFLVSFYNNEISEKSEIFDDQFSVERPDGSNFTLKIRSTKLEDSAMYFCASIWGRDRAGETQYFGPGTRLLVL.